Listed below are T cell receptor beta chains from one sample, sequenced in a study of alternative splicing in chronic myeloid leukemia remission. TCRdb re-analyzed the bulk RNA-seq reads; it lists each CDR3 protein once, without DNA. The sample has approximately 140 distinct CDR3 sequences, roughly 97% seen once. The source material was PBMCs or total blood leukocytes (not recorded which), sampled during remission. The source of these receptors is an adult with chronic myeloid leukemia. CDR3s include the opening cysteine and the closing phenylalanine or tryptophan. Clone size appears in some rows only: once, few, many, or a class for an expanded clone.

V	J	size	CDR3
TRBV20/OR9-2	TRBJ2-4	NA	CSARRGQLAKNIQYF
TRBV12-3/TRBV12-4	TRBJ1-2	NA	CASSLSERPLSYGYTF
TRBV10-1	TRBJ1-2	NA	CASSPTKNYYGYTF
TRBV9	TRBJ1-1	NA	CASGTGGAGPDTEAFF
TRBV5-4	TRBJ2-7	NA	CASSLGQQNYEQYF
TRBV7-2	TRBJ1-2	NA	CASSPRTGTRSYGYTF
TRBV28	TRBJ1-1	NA	CASTMGNTEAFF
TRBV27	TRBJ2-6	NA	CASVGLSNSGANVLTF
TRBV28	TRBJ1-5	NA	CASSWGSNQPQHF
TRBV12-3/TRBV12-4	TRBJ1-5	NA	CASSLMNQPQHF
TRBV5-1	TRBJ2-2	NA	CASSLGRQGLTGELFF
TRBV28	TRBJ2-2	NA	CASSLREPGELFF
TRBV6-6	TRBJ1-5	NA	CASSSTGWGQPQHF
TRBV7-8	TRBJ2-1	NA	CASSLVAGSYNEQFF
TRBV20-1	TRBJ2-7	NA	CSGSQAPLSYEQYF
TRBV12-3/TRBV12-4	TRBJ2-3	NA	CASSLLSSGDTQYF
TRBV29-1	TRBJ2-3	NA	CSVVFLAGASTDTQYF
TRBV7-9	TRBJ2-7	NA	CASGEGEQYF
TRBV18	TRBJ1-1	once	CASSQITRGNTEAFF
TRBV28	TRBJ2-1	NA	CASSWLAGVEQFF
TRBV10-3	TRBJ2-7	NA	CAISEFIGLATYEQYF
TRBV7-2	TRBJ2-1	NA	CASSAFYNEQFF
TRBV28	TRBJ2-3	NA	CASSLYPWTSGRTDTQYF
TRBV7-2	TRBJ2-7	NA	CASSLSGSSYEQYF
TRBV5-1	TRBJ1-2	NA	CASSYLPTGGNYGYTF
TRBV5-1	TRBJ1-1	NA	CASSWALTGNTEAFF
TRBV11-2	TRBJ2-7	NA	CASSLDRQPQQYF
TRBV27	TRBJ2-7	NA	CASRNRPQGASSYEEYF
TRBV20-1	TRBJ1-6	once	CSASQSSYNSPLHF
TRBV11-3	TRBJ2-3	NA	CASSWGPGTDTQYF